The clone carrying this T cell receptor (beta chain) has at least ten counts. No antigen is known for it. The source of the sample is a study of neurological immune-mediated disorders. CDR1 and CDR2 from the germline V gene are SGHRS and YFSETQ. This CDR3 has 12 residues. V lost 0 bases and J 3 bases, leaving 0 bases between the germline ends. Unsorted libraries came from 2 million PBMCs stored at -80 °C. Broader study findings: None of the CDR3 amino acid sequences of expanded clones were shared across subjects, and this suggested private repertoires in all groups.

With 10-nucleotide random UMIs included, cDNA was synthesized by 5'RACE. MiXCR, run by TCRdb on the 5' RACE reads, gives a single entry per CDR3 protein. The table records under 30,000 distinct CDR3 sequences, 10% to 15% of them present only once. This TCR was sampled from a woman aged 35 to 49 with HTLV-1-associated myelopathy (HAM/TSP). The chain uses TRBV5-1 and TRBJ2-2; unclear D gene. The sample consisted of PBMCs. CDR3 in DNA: TGCGCCAGCAGCTTGGACACCGGGGAGCTGTTTTTT. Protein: CASSLDTGELFF.